This T cell receptor (beta chain) originates from a study of cytomegalovirus exposure and HLA in healthy donors. Study conclusions and caveats: Rare sequences made up most TCRs, while some public TCRs were found in many donors. The study put some 160 TCR beta chains on its list as cytomegalovirus-associated.

Notes on this clone: The antigen is unknown.

Method: immunoSEQ multiplex PCR; TCRdb's copy keeps in-frame clones and lacks some. The sample carries about 160,000 clones, roughly 89% recorded once. V shed 4 bases and J shed 7 bases, with 16 bases lying between them. The germline gives CDR1 SEHNR, CDR2 FQNEAQ (reference sequence). The CDR3 extends over 15 amino acids. This rearrangement joins TRBV7-9 to TRBJ1-4, with D tentatively TRBD1 (6 bases). Sequencing input: PBMCs. The source of this sequence is a man between 18 and 29 years old in good health and CMV-seropositive. The DNA for the CDR3 is TGTGCCAGCAGCTCGATGACAGGTAGTAGTGAAAAACTGTTTTTT. It codes for CASSSMTGSSEKLFF.